This T cell receptor (beta chain) stems from a study of human T cells and chemical hapten exposure. Study background: During the roughly 24-week study period, patients had diphenylcyclopropenone applied to the scalp every week.

Described time point: patch test 1, 2 weeks after DPC sensitization. The treatment: therapeutic diphenylcyclopropenone sensitization with weekly scalp DPC. Library preparation tagged each individual cDNA molecule with a unique molecular identifier. In TCRdb, the RACE reads were re-called with MiXCR into one record per CDR3 protein. The profile shows about 120,000 distinct CDR3 sequences, 9% to 13% of them singletons. This clonotype appeared many times. Sequences were derived from whole blood, sampled in connection with sensitization to the hapten diphenylcyclopropenone (DPC). This sequence was found in a woman aged 45-65 years with alopecia areata. Some clones in this sample may be carry-over from other donors' samples.

CDR3 nucleotide sequence: TGTGCCAGCAGTACGAAACTAGCGGGAGGTTCGGAGACCCAGTACTTC. Its translation: CASSTKLAGGSETQYF. This rearrangement joins TRBV6-2 or TRBV6-3 to TRBJ2-5, with TRBD2 matching 12 bases. Germline CDR1 and CDR2: MNHEY and SVGEGT. Trimming cost V 5 bases and J 5 bases; bases outside gene matches: 9. This CDR3 comprises 16 residues.